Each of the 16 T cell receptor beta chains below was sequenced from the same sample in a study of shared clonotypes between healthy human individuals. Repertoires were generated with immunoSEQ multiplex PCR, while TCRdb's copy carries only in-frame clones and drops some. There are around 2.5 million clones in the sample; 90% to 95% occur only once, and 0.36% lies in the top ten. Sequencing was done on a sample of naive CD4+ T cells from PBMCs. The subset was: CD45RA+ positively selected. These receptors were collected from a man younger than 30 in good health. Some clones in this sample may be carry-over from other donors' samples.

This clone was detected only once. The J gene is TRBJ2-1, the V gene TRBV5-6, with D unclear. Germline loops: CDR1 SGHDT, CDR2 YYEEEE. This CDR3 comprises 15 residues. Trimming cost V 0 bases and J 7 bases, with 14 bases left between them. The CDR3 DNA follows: TGTGCCAGCAGCTTGGAGTTGATAGTGGGGAATGAGCAGTTCTTC. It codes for CASSLELIVGNEQFF.

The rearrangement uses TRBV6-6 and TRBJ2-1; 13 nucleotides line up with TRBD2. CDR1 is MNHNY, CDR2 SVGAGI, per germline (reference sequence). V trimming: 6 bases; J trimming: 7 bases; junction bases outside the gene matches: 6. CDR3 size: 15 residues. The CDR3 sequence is CASSLTSGRPNEQFF. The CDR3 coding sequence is TGTGCCAGCAGCCTGACTAGCGGGAGGCCTAATGAGCAGTTCTTC.

The CDR3: CASGLVADEQYF. CDR3 sequence (DNA): TGTGCTAGTGGTTTGGTAGCCGACGAGCAGTACTTC. The V and J genes are TRBV12-5 and TRBJ2-7, with D unclear. The length of the CDR3 is 12 residues. Trimming took off 0 bases at V and 5 bases at J, with 5 bases between the two ends. Per the germline V gene, CDR1 is LGHNT and CDR2 is FRNRAP. Together with reference TRBV12-5 and TRBJ2-7, the CDR3 gives the full variable domain: DARVTQTPRHKVTEMGQEVTMRCQPILGHNTVFWYRQTMMQGLELLAYFRNRAPLDDSGMPKDRFSAEMPDATLATLKIQPSEPRDSAVYFCASGLVADEQYFGPGTRLTVT.

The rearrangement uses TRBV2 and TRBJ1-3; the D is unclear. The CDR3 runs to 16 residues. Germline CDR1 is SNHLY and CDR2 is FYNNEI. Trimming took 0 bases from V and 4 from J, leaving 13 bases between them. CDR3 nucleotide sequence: TGTGCCAGCAGTGAAGCGATGTCGGGAGCAGGAAACACCATATATTTT. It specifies CASSEAMSGAGNTIYF.

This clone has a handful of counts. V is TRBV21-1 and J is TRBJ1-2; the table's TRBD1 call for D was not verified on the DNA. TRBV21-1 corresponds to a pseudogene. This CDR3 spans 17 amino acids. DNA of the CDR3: TGTGCCAGCAGCTCACCCGCCCAGGGGGCGAACTACTATGGCTACACCTTC. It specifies CASSSPAQGANYYGYTF.

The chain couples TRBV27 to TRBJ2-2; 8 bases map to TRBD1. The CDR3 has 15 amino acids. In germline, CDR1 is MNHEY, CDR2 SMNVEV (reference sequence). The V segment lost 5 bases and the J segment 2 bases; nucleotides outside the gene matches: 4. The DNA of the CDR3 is TGTGCCAGCAGTGTCGGGACAGGAAACACCGGGGAGCTGTTTTTT. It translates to CASSVGTGNTGELFF.

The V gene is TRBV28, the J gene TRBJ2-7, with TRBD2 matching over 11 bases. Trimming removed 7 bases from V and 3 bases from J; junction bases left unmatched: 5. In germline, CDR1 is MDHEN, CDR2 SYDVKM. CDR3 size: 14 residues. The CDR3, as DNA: TGTGCCAGCATGGTAACTAGCGGGAGCTACGAGCAGTACTTC. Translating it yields CASMVTSGSYEQYF.

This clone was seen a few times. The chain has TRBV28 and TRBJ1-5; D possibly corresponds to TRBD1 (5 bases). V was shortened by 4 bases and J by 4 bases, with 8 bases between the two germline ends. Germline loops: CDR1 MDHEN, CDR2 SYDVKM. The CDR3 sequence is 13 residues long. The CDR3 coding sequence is TGTGCCAGCAGTTCAGGGTTTAATCAGCCCCAGCATTTT. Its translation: CASSSGFNQPQHF. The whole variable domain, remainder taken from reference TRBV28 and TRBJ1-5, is DVKVTQSSRYLVKRTGEKVFLECVQDMDHENMFWYRQDPGLGLRLIYFSYDVKMKEKGDIPEGYSVSREKKERFSLILESASTNQTSMYLCASSSGFNQPQHFGDGTRLSIL.

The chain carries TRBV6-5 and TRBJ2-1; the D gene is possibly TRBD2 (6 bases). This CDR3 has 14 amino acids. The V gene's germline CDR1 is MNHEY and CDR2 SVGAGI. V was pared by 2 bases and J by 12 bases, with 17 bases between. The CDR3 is CASSYPTVSGGQFF. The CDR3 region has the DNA TGTGCCAGCAGTTACCCGACAGTGTCCGGGGGGCAGTTCTTC.

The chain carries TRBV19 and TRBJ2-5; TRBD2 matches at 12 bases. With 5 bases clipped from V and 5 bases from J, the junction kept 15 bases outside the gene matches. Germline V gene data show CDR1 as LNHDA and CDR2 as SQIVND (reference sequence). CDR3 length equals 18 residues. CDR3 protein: CASSARTTSGSTGETQYF. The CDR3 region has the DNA TGTGCCAGTAGTGCCAGAACGACTAGCGGGAGTACGGGTGAGACCCAGTACTTC.

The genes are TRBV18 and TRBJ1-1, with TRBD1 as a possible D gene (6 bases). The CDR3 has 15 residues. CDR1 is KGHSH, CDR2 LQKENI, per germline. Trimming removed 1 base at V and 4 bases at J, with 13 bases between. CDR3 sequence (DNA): TGTGCCAGCTCACCACTAGCCGTAGGGGGCACTGAAGCTTTCTTT. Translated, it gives CASSPLAVGGTEAFF.

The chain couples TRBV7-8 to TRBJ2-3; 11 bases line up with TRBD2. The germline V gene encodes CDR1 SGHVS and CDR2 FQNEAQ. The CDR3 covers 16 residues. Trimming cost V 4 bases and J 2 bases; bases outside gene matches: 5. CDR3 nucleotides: TGTGCCAGCAGCTCGGGACTAGCGGCCGTCACAGATACGCAGTATTTT. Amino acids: CASSSGLAAVTDTQYF.

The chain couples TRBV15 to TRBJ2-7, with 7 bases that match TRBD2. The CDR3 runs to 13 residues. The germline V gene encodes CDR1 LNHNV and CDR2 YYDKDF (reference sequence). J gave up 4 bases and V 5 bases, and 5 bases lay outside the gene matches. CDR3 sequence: CATSGGVGYEQYF. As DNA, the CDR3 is TGTGCCACCAGCGGGGGGGTTGGTTACGAGCAGTACTTC.

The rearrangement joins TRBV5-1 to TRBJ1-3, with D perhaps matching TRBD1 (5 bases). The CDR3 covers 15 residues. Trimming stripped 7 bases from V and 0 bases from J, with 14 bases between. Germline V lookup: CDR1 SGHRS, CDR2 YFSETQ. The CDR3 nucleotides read TGCGCCAGCTCCGCCGGGACGGTCTCTGGAAACACCATATATTTT. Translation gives CASSAGTVSGNTIYF.

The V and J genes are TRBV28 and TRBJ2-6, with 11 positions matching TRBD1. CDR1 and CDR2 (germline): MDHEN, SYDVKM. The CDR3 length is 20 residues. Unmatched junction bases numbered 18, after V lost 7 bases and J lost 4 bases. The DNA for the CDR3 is TGTGCCAGCAAACCCCCCGGACAGGGGGCGAGAAGGCTCGGGGCCAACGTCCTGACTTTC. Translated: CASKPPGQGARRLGANVLTF. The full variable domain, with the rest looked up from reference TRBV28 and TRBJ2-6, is DVKVTQSSRYLVKRTGEKVFLECVQDMDHENMFWYRQDPGLGLRLIYFSYDVKMKEKGDIPEGYSVSREKKERFSLILESASTNQTSMYLCASKPPGQGARRLGANVLTFGAGSRLTVL.

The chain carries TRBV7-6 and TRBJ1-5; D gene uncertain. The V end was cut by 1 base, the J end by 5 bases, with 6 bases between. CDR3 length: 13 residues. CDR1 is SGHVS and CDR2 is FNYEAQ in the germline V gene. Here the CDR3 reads CASSLGPHQPQHF. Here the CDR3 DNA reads TGTGCCAGCAGCTTAGGGCCCCATCAGCCCCAGCATTTT. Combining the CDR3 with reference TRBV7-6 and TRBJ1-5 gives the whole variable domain GAGVSQSPRYKVTKRGQDVALRCDPISGHVSLYWYRQALGQGPEFLTYFNYEAQQDKSGLPNDRFSAERPEGSISTLTIQRTEQRDSAMYRCASSLGPHQPQHFGDGTRLSIL.